This entry lists 6 T cell receptor beta chains sequenced from one sample in a study of response to subunit inactivated influenza vaccine. TCRdb itself ran the RT-PCR reads through MiXCR, one entry per CDR3 protein. The table shows about 540,000 distinct CDR3 sequences, with under 25% occurring only once. These data were also reused for a study on T cells expressing NK-cell markers. This second study says: With UMIs, 5'RACE template switching was used to make TCR beta cDNA.

The sequenced sample was CD4+ T cells sorted from PBMCs, obtained roughly 12 days after vaccination. All receptors derive from a man between 50 and 59 years old who received an inactivated influenza vaccine.

This clonotype has more than one count but fewer than ten. The CDR3 loop reads CSVGGTGSSSPQHF. CDR3 bases: TGCAGCGTAGGAGGGACAGGGAGTTCTTCGCCCCAGCATTTT. The chain uses TRBV29-1 and TRBJ1-5; 9 nucleotides match TRBD1. The V segment lost 6 bases and the J segment 9 bases; nucleotides outside the gene matches: 12. This CDR3 has 14 amino acids. Germline-derived CDR1 and CDR2 are SQVTM and ANQGSEA.

This clonotype was observed a handful of times. This sequence joins TRBV29-1 and TRBJ1-1, with D possibly TRBD1 on 6 matching bases. This CDR3 comprises 17 residues. Germline assignment: CDR1 SQVTM and CDR2 ANQGSEA. The V gene lost 2 bases and the J gene lost 0 bases, with 19 bases spanning the gap. CDR3 nucleotides: TGCAGCGTTGAAAAGAAACAGGGCGGGTATATGAACACTGAAGCTTTCTTT. Protein product: CSVEKKQGGYMNTEAFF.

There are a few counts of this clonotype. The V gene is TRBV6-5, the J gene TRBJ2-7, with TRBD2 matching 7 bases. The CDR3 is 14 amino acids. Germline V lookup: CDR1 MNHEY, CDR2 SVGAGI. Trimming removed 2 bases from V and 2 bases from J; junction bases left unmatched: 3. The CDR3 DNA reads TGTGCCAGCAGTTACCCCCGGGGGGCCTACGAGCAGTACTTC. Translating it yields CASSYPRGAYEQYF.

This clonotype was detected many times. The V and J genes are TRBV20-1 and TRBJ2-4; D unresolved. The V gene lost 2 bases and the J gene lost 0 bases, with 14 bases spanning the gap. The CDR3 totals 16 residues. In germline, CDR1 is DFQATT, CDR2 SNEGSKA (reference sequence). CDR3 residues: CSARSDQSLAKNIQYF. The CDR3 nucleotides read TGCAGTGCTAGATCGGACCAATCTCTAGCCAAAAACATTCAGTACTTC.

This chain uses TRBV7-2 with TRBJ2-7, with 8 bases matching TRBD1. With V trimmed by 5 bases and J by 2 bases, 8 bases remained unmatched. Looked up from germline, CDR1 is SGHTA and CDR2 is FQGNSA. The CDR3 contains 15 residues. The CDR3 loop is CASSLMTGVPYEQYF. The CDR3 DNA reads as TGTGCCAGCAGCCTAATGACAGGGGTCCCCTACGAGCAGTACTTC.

This clonotype came up many times. This chain links TRBV12-3 or TRBV12-4 with TRBJ2-7; D call uncertain. CDR3 length equals 13 residues. The V and J ends lost 5 bases and 6 bases respectively, with 14 bases between them. CDR3 nucleotides: TGTGCCAGCAGTACAACAGCCTCGGGCGAGCAGTACTTC. This translates into CASSTTASGEQYF.